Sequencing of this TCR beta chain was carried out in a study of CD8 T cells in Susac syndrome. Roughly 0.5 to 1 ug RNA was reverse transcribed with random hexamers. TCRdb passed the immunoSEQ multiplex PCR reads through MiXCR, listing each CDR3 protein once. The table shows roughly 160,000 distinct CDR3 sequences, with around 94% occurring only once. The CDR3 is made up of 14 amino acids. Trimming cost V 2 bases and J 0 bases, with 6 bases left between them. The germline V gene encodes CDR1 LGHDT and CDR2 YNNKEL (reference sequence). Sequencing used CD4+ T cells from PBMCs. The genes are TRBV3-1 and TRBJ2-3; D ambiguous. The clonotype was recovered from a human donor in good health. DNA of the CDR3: TGTGCCAGCAGCCAACCTTCTAGCACAGATACGCAGTATTTT. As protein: CASSQPSSTDTQYF.